One sample yielded the 5 T cell receptor beta chains listed below, sequenced in a study of blood T cell repertoires in COVID-19. Using immunoSEQ multiplex PCR, the repertoire was profiled, and TCRdb retains in-frame clones only, with some absent. Here the sample spans around 250,000 clones, 84% being singletons. The sample consisted of peripheral blood. The receptors were sampled from a human donor in a cohort sampled during active COVID-19.

This chain uses TRBV6-5 with TRBJ1-3; perhaps TRBD1 as D (5 bases). From germline, CDR1 is MNHEY and CDR2 SVGAGI. CDR3 size: 15 residues. The V and J ends lost 6 bases and 0 bases respectively, with 12 bases between them. The CDR3 reads CASSRDSASGNTIYF. CDR3 in DNA: TGTGCCAGCAGCCGCGACAGCGCCTCTGGAAACACCATATATTTT.

V usage is TRBV4-1 and J usage is TRBJ1-2; 8 bases are a match to TRBD1. CDR3 size: 16 residues. V gave up 4 bases and J gave up 4 bases; unmatched junction bases: 11. CDR1 and CDR2 (germline): MGHRA, YSYEKL. The CDR3 region is CASSRPGQGVPYGYTF. The CDR3 coding sequence is TGCGCCAGCAGCCGGCCCGGACAGGGAGTTCCCTATGGCTACACCTTC.

This clone was detected only once. The chain links TRBV5-4 to TRBJ2-5; TRBD2 aligns across 16 bases. The CDR3 has 16 residues. Germline loops: CDR1 SGHNT, CDR2 YYREEE (reference sequence). J lost 5 bases, V lost 4 bases, and 5 bases had no gene match. Written as DNA, the CDR3 is TGTGCCAGCAGCCCCGGGACTAGCGGGAGGGTGGAGACCCAGTACTTC. Translating gives CASSPGTSGRVETQYF.

The chain carries TRBV6-5 and TRBJ1-4; tentative D call: TRBD1 (6 bases). CDR1 is MNHEY and CDR2 is SVGAGI in the germline V gene. V shed 7 bases and J shed 3 bases, with 9 bases lying between them. This CDR3 has 13 amino acids. The chain's CDR3 is CASKQGPNEKLFF. The CDR3 region has the DNA TGTGCCAGCAAACAGGGACCTAATGAAAAACTGTTTTTT.

The chain carries TRBV18 and TRBJ2-5; D unclear. The CDR3 sequence is 14 residues long. Trimming removed 3 bases at V and 5 bases at J, with 13 bases between. Germline lookup yields CDR1 KGHSH and CDR2 LQKENI. The CDR3 DNA follows: TGTGCCAGCTCACCCCGGGTGACCTGGGAGACCCAGTACTTC. It yields the protein CASSPRVTWETQYF.